The 31 T cell receptor beta chains listed next were all sequenced from one sample in a study of neurological immune-mediated disorders. From the 5' RACE reads, TCRdb called clonotypes with MiXCR, one entry per CDR3 protein. The data show approximately 46,000 distinct CDR3 sequences, 2.5% to 3.5% seen once. The sequencing sample was made of PBMCs. These receptors were taken from a woman aged 45-59 years with multiple sclerosis.

This clonotype was observed many times. The V call is TRBV7-8, the J call TRBJ1-1; 7 nucleotides match TRBD1. CDR3 length: 13 residues. With 5 bases clipped from V and 5 bases from J, the junction kept 5 bases outside the gene matches. CDR1 is SGHVS and CDR2 is FQNEAQ in the germline V gene. Here the CDR3 DNA reads TGTGCCAGCAGCCCTGGACAGGCGACTGAAGCTTTCTTT. Its translation is CASSPGQATEAFF.

This clonotype was detected many times. The chain joins TRBV20-1 to TRBJ1-3; D possibly corresponds to TRBD1 (5 bases). V was trimmed by 6 bases and J by 2 bases, leaving 14 bases between them. Germline assignment: CDR1 DFQATT and CDR2 SNEGSKA (reference sequence). This CDR3 spans 14 amino acids. Written as DNA, the CDR3 is TGCAGTGCCAGAAAACAGGAAGCTGGAAACACCATATATTTT. It encodes CSARKQEAGNTIYF.

The table lists this clonotype with a few counts. An end of the junction does not agree with germline; a read error may underlie this. V is TRBV5-1 and J is TRBJ1-6, with D perhaps matching TRBD1 (5 bases). This CDR3 has 15 residues. Germline V gene data show CDR1 as SGHRS and CDR2 as YFSETQ. In DNA, the CDR3 is TGCGCCAGCAGCCAGGTATGGGACCGGGATTCAACCCTCAACTTT. Translating gives CASSQVWDRDSTLNF.

Ten or more counts support this clonotype. This chain links TRBV5-1 with TRBJ1-1; D gene unclear. There are 14 residues in the CDR3. Looked up from germline, CDR1 is SGHRS and CDR2 is YFSETQ. Trimming shortened V by 1 base and J by 3 bases, and 10 bases separated the two germline ends. The CDR3 region is CASSLSGVDTEAFF. CDR3 in DNA: TGCGCCAGCAGCTTGTCCGGTGTAGACACTGAAGCTTTCTTT. Combining the CDR3 with reference TRBV5-1 and TRBJ1-1 gives the whole variable domain KAGVTQTPRYLIKTRGQQVTLSCSPISGHRSVSWYQQTPGQGLQFLFEYFSETQRNKGNFPGRFSGRQFSNSRSEMNVSTLELGDSALYLCASSLSGVDTEAFFGQGTRLTVV.

This clonotype has ten or more counts. V usage is TRBV7-3 and J usage is TRBJ2-1; 9 bases map to TRBD2. With 2 bases clipped from V and 10 bases from J, the junction kept 6 bases outside the gene matches. The germline gives CDR1 SGHTA, CDR2 FQGTGA. There are 14 residues in the CDR3. CDR3: CASSLVAGAREQFF. In nucleotides, the CDR3 is TGTGCCAGCAGCTTAGTAGCGGGAGCGAGGGAGCAGTTCTTC.

There are many counts of this clonotype. The rearrangement uses TRBV5-4 and TRBJ2-3; 8 nucleotides align to TRBD2. This CDR3 has 15 residues. J was trimmed by 1 base and V by 4 bases; bases with no gene match: 5. Germline CDR1 reads SGHNT; CDR2 reads YYREEE (reference sequence). The CDR3 sequence is CASSPSGSGTDTQYF. CDR3 DNA sequence: TGTGCCAGCAGCCCGAGCGGGAGTGGCACAGATACGCAGTATTTT.

This clonotype was observed many times. This chain connects TRBV5-1 to TRBJ2-7; TRBD2 aligns across 10 bases. Germline trimming cut 0 bases from V and 2 bases from J; bases unmatched to any gene: 8. The germline CDR1 and CDR2 sequences are SGHRS and YFSETQ. The CDR3 length is 17 residues. The CDR3 region is CASSLVPASGGAYEQYF. CDR3 in DNA: TGCGCCAGCAGCTTGGTTCCGGCTAGCGGGGGTGCCTACGAGCAGTACTTC.

This clonotype was seen ten or more times. This chain joins TRBV7-6 and TRBJ1-1, with D maybe TRBD1 (6 bases). Germline assignment: CDR1 SGHVS and CDR2 FNYEAQ. The CDR3 is 14 amino acids. Trimming pared 4 bases from V and 2 bases from J, leaving 11 bases between. The CDR3 coding sequence is TGTGCCAGCAGCTCCTGGGGGGCCAACACTGAAGCTTTCTTT. Its protein product is CASSSWGANTEAFF. The full variable domain, completed using reference TRBV7-6 and TRBJ1-1, is GAGVSQSPRYKVTKRGQDVALRCDPISGHVSLYWYRQALGQGPEFLTYFNYEAQQDKSGLPNDRFSAERPEGSISTLTIQRTEQRDSAMYRCASSSWGANTEAFFGQGTRLTVV.

Many counts were recorded for this clonotype. The chain carries TRBV5-6 and TRBJ1-1; D remains unclear. The CDR3 runs to 13 residues. Trimming left V 2 bases short and J 3 bases short, with 8 bases between. Germline V gene sequence: CDR1 SGHDT, CDR2 YYEEEE. CDR3 loop: CASSFSRDTEAFF. CDR3 coding DNA: TGTGCCAGCAGCTTTAGTAGGGACACTGAAGCTTTCTTT.

This clonotype was seen repeatedly, ten times or more. The chain uses TRBV18 and TRBJ2-1; D call uncertain. Trimming left V 4 bases short and J 7 bases short, with 20 bases between. The CDR3 is made up of 16 amino acids. Germline V gene lookup returns CDR1 KGHSH and CDR2 LQKENI. CDR3 DNA: TGTGCCAGCTCACTCTTCGCGCGAAGCCCTTGGAATGAGCAGTTCTTC. Residues: CASSLFARSPWNEQFF.

This clonotype was detected many times. This chain uses TRBV7-2 with TRBJ2-7, with a tentative D call TRBD2 (5 bases). The CDR3 loop spans 14 amino acids. Trimming removed 0 bases from V and 3 bases from J, with 9 bases in between. Germline V gene lookup returns CDR1 SGHTA and CDR2 FQGNSA. CDR3 in DNA: TGTGCCAGCAGCTTAGCGGGAGCGATCTACGAGCAGTACTTC. Translation gives CASSLAGAIYEQYF. Complete variable domain (other parts from reference TRBV7-2 and TRBJ2-7): GAGVSQSPSNKVTEKGKDVELRCDPISGHTALYWYRQSLGQGLEFLIYFQGNSAPDKSGLPSDRFSAERTGGSVSTLTIQRTQQEDSAVYLCASSLAGAIYEQYFGPGTRLTVT.

In this sample, this clonotype turned up a few times. It may be a read error: a sequence one base away is much more abundant. The chain uses TRBV7-2 and TRBJ2-7; 8 nucleotides align to TRBD1. The V gene's germline CDR1 is SGHTA and CDR2 FQGNSA. The CDR3 is 15 amino acids. Germline trimming cut 6 bases from V and 7 bases from J; bases unmatched to any gene: 14. DNA for the CDR3: TGTGCCAGCAGACCCGACAGGGGTCTAGTCAAAGAGCAGTACTTC. It yields the protein CASRPDRGLVKEQYF.

This clonotype was found many times. The V gene is TRBV25-1, the J gene TRBJ1-2; no definite D call. Between the trimmed V and J ends, which lost 4 bases and 6 bases, there was a span of 12 bases. Germline V CDR1 and CDR2: MGHDK, SYGVNS. CDR3 length: 13 amino acids. This CDR3 is CASSASGLHGYTF. In DNA, the CDR3 is TGTGCCAGCAGTGCGTCAGGCCTACATGGCTACACCTTC.

This chain uses TRBV29-1 with TRBJ1-1; D gene unclear. V was trimmed by 7 bases and J by 1 base, leaving 16 bases between them. The CDR3 is made up of 14 amino acids. The germline V gene has CDR1 SQVTM and CDR2 ANQGSEA. CDR3 in amino acids: CSGVGRGSNTEAFF. Written as DNA, the CDR3 is TGCAGCGGCGTTGGGCGGGGATCGAACACTGAAGCTTTCTTT.

This clonotype was counted at least ten times. V usage is TRBV12-3 or TRBV12-4 and J usage is TRBJ2-1, with D possibly being TRBD1 (6 bases). The CDR3 has 15 residues. Deletions cut 1 base from V and 4 bases from J, with 11 bases between. The DNA for the CDR3 is TGTGCCAGCAGTTTAGAGGGGGAGTTTTACAATGAGCAGTTCTTC. Protein: CASSLEGEFYNEQFF.

There are many counts of this clonotype. The DNA for the CDR3 is TGTGCCACCAGTGAGGCGGGACTGATATCCAACAATGAGCAGTTCTTC. Translation gives CATSEAGLISNNEQFF. V gene TRBV24-1 combines with J gene TRBJ2-1; a weak D match, TRBD2 (6 bases). This CDR3 spans 16 amino acids. V gave up 4 bases and J gave up 5 bases, with 17 bases separating them. Per the germline V gene, CDR1 is KGHDR and CDR2 is SFDVKD.

This clonotype was observed many times. This rearrangement joins TRBV7-2 to TRBJ1-3; D is unclear. V was pared by 1 base and J by 2 bases, with 6 bases between. Germline CDR1 SGHTA, CDR2 FQGNSA. This CDR3 is 14 amino acids long. CDR3 in amino acids: CASSLVGAGNTIYF. CDR3 nucleotide sequence: TGTGCCAGCAGCTTAGTAGGAGCTGGAAACACCATATATTTT.

There are a few counts of this clonotype. A much larger clone differs by one base, so this may be a read error. The chain has TRBV27 and TRBJ1-3, with TRBD1 as a possible D gene (6 bases). The CDR3 runs to 14 residues. Germline assignment: CDR1 MNHEY and CDR2 SMNVEV (reference sequence). CDR3 coding DNA: TGTGCCAGCAGCCCAGACAGGACTGGAAAAACCATATATTTT. Its protein is CASSPDRTGKTIYF.

The rearrangement links TRBV12-3 or TRBV12-4 to TRBJ1-5; TRBD1 is a possible D gene (5 bases). V shed 6 bases and J shed 2 bases, with 17 bases lying between them. The CDR3 is 16 residues long. The CDR3 DNA reads TGTGCCAGCAGACCGCCCGGGGGTCCAGGCAATCAGCCCCAGCATTTT. The encoded protein is CASRPPGGPGNQPQHF.

The chain uses TRBV4-1 and TRBJ1-1; D perhaps matches TRBD1 (6 bases). This CDR3 has 14 amino acids. V dropped 8 bases and J dropped 8 bases, with 21 bases sitting between them. Germline V gene sequence: CDR1 MGHRA, CDR2 YSYEKL. This CDR3 is CASRGGLKGTEAFF. Here the CDR3 DNA reads TGCGCCAGCCGAGGGGGACTGAAAGGTACCGAAGCTTTCTTT.

The genes are TRBV2 and TRBJ1-1; 8 bases agree with TRBD1. CDR1 and CDR2 (germline): SNHLY, FYNNEI. This CDR3 is built from 15 residues. Unmatched junction bases numbered 13, after V lost 6 bases and J lost 7 bases. This chain's CDR3 is CASSPVTGVAGEAFF. CDR3 bases: TGTGCCAGCAGCCCCGTGACAGGGGTCGCCGGTGAAGCTTTCTTT.

This clonotype was observed at least ten times. The chain links TRBV11-2 to TRBJ2-1, with unresolved D. From germline, CDR1 is SGHAT and CDR2 FQNNGV. With 5 bases removed from V and 6 bases from J, the gap between germline ends came to 8 bases. The CDR3 extends over 12 amino acids. The CDR3 nucleotides are TGTGCCAGCAGCCCCCAAACCAATGAGCAGTTCTTC. Amino acid sequence: CASSPQTNEQFF. Complete variable domain (other parts from reference TRBV11-2 and TRBJ2-1): EAGVAQSPRYKIIEKRQSVAFWCNPISGHATLYWYQQILGQGPKLLIQFQNNGVVDDSQLPKDRFSAERLKGVDSTLKIQPAKLEDSAVYLCASSPQTNEQFFGPGTRLTVL.

This clonotype was seen repeatedly, ten times or more. The genes are TRBV5-1 and TRBJ2-3; TRBD2 aligns across 12 bases. This CDR3 has 17 residues. Germline CDR1 is SGHRS and CDR2 is YFSETQ. The J segment lost 5 bases and the V segment lost 0 bases, leaving 7 bases of the junction unmatched. The CDR3 DNA reads as TGCGCCAGCAGCTTGGAGCTAGCGGGAGGGCCTGGAGATACGCAGTATTTT. Residues: CASSLELAGGPGDTQYF.

This clonotype showed up many times. The chain employs TRBV5-1 and TRBJ2-3, with no clear D. Trimming removed 0 bases from V and 6 bases from J, with 17 bases in between. The length of the CDR3 is 16 residues. The germline V gene has CDR1 SGHRS and CDR2 YFSETQ. The CDR3 DNA sequence: TGCGCCAGCAGCTTGGAGGGTGGCTACCCTCAGGATACGCAGTATTTT. Translated: CASSLEGGYPQDTQYF.

This clonotype was seen at least ten times. The J gene is TRBJ1-5, the V gene TRBV3-1, with no clear D. The germline V gene has CDR1 LGHDT and CDR2 YNNKEL (reference sequence). The CDR3 consists of 13 residues. Trimming stripped 0 bases from V and 7 bases from J, with 7 bases between. CDR3 protein: CASSQDNVQPQHF. The CDR3, as DNA: TGTGCCAGCAGCCAAGACAACGTACAGCCCCAGCATTTT.

This clonotype was observed many times. The rearrangement joins TRBV7-2 to TRBJ2-1, with D uncertain. Deletions cut 4 bases from V and 3 bases from J, with 4 bases between. Germline V CDR1 and CDR2: SGHTA, FQGNSA. The CDR3 has 12 amino acids. The DNA for the CDR3 is TGTGCCAGCAGCTCCAACTACAATGAGCAGTTCTTC. This gives the protein CASSSNYNEQFF.

This clonotype was seen repeatedly, ten times or more. The V gene is TRBV20-1, the J gene TRBJ2-3; a weak D match, TRBD2 (6 bases). V was trimmed by 3 bases and J by 0 bases, leaving 10 bases between them. CDR3 length equals 14 residues. Per the germline V gene, CDR1 is DFQATT and CDR2 is SNEGSKA (reference sequence). In nucleotides, the CDR3 is TGCAGTGCTAGCGGGGGATCTAGCACAGATACGCAGTATTTT. It specifies CSASGGSSTDTQYF.

This clonotype was detected ten times or more. The CDR3 DNA reads TGTGCCAGCAGTTTAATCGGGAGCGAAAAACTGTTTTTT. Translating it yields CASSLIGSEKLFF. V usage is TRBV27 and J usage is TRBJ1-4, with unresolved D. Trimming took off 2 bases at V and 8 bases at J, with 9 bases between the two ends. CDR1 is MNHEY and CDR2 is SMNVEV in the germline V gene (reference sequence). The CDR3 contains 13 residues.

This clonotype has at least ten counts. One junction end disagrees with the germline gene, perhaps due to a read error. The gene calls are TRBV20-1 and TRBJ2-5; 7 nucleotides match TRBD2. CDR1 DFQATT and CDR2 SNEGSKA come from the germline V gene (reference sequence). The CDR3 loop spans 16 amino acids. In DNA, the CDR3 is TGCAGTGCCAGAGAATGGGCGGGAGCTGGCAAAGAGACCCAGTACTTC. Translating it yields CSAREWAGAGKETQYF.

This clonotype was seen at least ten times. The rearrangement uses TRBV5-1 and TRBJ1-1; TRBD1 is a possible D gene (5 bases). This CDR3 is 14 amino acids long. The germline CDR1 and CDR2 sequences are SGHRS and YFSETQ. The V end lost 6 bases, the J end lost 0 bases, and 12 bases lay between the germline ends. CDR3 amino acids: CASKQEPMNTEAFF. The CDR3 region has the DNA TGCGCCAGCAAACAGGAGCCCATGAACACTGAAGCTTTCTTT.

This clonotype was detected many times. The chain recombines TRBV11-2 with TRBJ2-2; 10 bases are shared with TRBD2. Germline V gene lookup returns CDR1 SGHAT and CDR2 FQNNGV. The ends lost 3 bases at V and 5 bases at J; junction bases unmatched: 3. The CDR3 is made up of 15 amino acids. The CDR3 DNA is TGTGCCAGCAGCTTCGGACTAGCGGAAACCGGGGAGCTGTTTTTT. Its translation: CASSFGLAETGELFF.